The 18 T cell receptor beta chains below come from one sample, sequenced in a study of OX40 agonist ivuxolimab in advanced cancers. The table came from immunoSEQ multiplex PCR; TCRdb's copy has only in-frame clones and leaves some out. The sample has about 48,000 clones; 75% to 90% are singletons. The material was CD4+ or CD8+ T cells sorted from blood, obtained in a trial of the OX40 agonist ivuxolimab. These receptors all stem from an adult with an advanced solid tumor such as melanoma, head and neck, liver or kidney cancer.

CDR3 sequence reads: CASSQDFTYTEAFF. In DNA form, the CDR3 reads TGTGCCAGCAGCCAAGATTTCACTTACACTGAAGCTTTCTTT. The rearrangement uses TRBV14 and TRBJ1-1, with D hard to call. CDR1 SGHDN and CDR2 FVKESK come from the germline V gene. V gave up 0 bases and J gave up 3 bases, with 8 bases separating them. The CDR3 sequence is 14 residues long.

This chain joins TRBV2 and TRBJ2-7, with D possibly TRBD1 on 5 matching bases. The CDR3 has 14 amino acids. Per germline, CDR1 SNHLY and CDR2 FYNNEI. V lost 6 bases and J lost 2, with 14 bases in between. CDR3 nucleotides: TGTGCCAGCAGCCATGCCTGGGGCACCTACGAGCAGTACTTC. Protein product: CASSHAWGTYEQYF.

The chain uses TRBV7-9 and TRBJ2-1; no firm D call. Germline V gives CDR1 SEHNR, CDR2 FQNEAQ (reference sequence). The CDR3 is 15 amino acids. With 0 bases removed from V and 5 bases from J, the gap between germline ends came to 11 bases. The CDR3, as DNA: TGTGCCAGCAGCTTAGCGCTCGGGCTAAACAATGAGCAGTTCTTC. It translates to CASSLALGLNNEQFF.

This clone was seen once. CDR3 residues: CASSWGGGYEQYF. The CDR3 DNA follows: TGTGCCAGCAGCTGGGGGGGCGGATACGAGCAGTACTTC. The rearrangement uses TRBV11-2 and TRBJ2-7; a weak D match, TRBD2 (7 bases). The CDR3 length is 13 residues. Trimming left V 4 bases short and J 4 bases short, with 11 bases between. In germline, CDR1 is SGHAT, CDR2 FQNNGV.

The chain links TRBV11-2 to TRBJ2-5; TRBD2 is a possible D gene (5 bases). V was cut by 5 bases and J by 1 base, with 14 bases left in between. The CDR3 has 15 residues. CDR1 and CDR2 from the germline V gene are SGHAT and FQNNGV. The CDR3 DNA reads as TGTGCCAGCAGCCTCCTTCGGAGCGGCCAAGAGACCCAGTACTTC. This sequence encodes CASSLLRSGQETQYF.

The rearrangement links TRBV21-1 to TRBJ2-2; the table assigns TRBD2, which was not confirmed against the DNA. TRBV21-1 is recorded as a pseudogene. The CDR3 is 14 amino acids. CDR3 region: CASEAGGHTGELFF. The CDR3 nucleotides read TGTGCCAGTGAAGCGGGGGGCCACACCGGGGAGCTGTTTTTT.

This clone was recorded once. The gene calls are TRBV14 and TRBJ2-1, with TRBD2 matching 12 bases. The germline CDR1 and CDR2 sequences are SGHDN and FVKESK. Unmatched junction bases numbered 5, after V lost 6 bases and J lost 5 bases. This CDR3 contains 15 residues. The CDR3 is CASSPWTSGDNEQFF. In DNA form, the CDR3 reads TGTGCCAGCAGTCCTTGGACTAGCGGGGACAATGAGCAGTTCTTC.

This rearrangement joins TRBV4-1 to TRBJ2-1, with TRBD1 matching 7 bases. This CDR3 region has 17 residues. V shed 4 bases and J 0 bases; nucleotides not matched to a gene: 9. Germline V gives CDR1 MGHRA, CDR2 YSYEKL. The CDR3 DNA is TGCGCCAGCAGCCGACGGACGGGGACAGACTCCTACAATGAGCAGTTCTTC. This encodes CASSRRTGTDSYNEQFF.

The V gene is TRBV19, the J gene TRBJ1-5, with TRBD1 identical over 10 bases. The CDR3 covers 15 residues. The germline V gene has CDR1 LNHDA and CDR2 SQIVND (reference sequence). V lost 3 bases, J lost 4 bases, and 3 bases stayed unmatched. In DNA, the CDR3 is TGTGCCAGTAGTATCGGACAGGGGGTGAATCAGCCCCAGCATTTT. Amino acid sequence: CASSIGQGVNQPQHF.

V and J are TRBV5-8 and TRBJ1-5, with D uncertain. Germline CDR1 is SGHTS and CDR2 is YDEGEE. V dropped 0 bases and J dropped 0 bases, with 7 bases sitting between them. CDR3 size: 15 residues. Here the CDR3 DNA reads TGTGCCAGCAGCTTGGAAGCAGCTAGCAATCAGCCCCAGCATTTT. The encoded protein is CASSLEAASNQPQHF. The full variable domain, in which reference TRBV5-8 and TRBJ1-5 provide the parts outside the CDR3, is EAGVTQSPTHLIKTRGQQATLRCSPISGHTSVYWYQQALGLGLQFLLWYDEGEERNRGNFPPRFSGRQFPNYSSELNVNALELEDSALYLCASSLEAASNQPQHFGDGTRLSIL.

The chain links TRBV27 to TRBJ2-1; possible D gene TRBD1, 6 bases. The CDR3 runs 13 residues. Trimming stripped 6 bases from V and 9 bases from J, with 15 bases between. The germline CDR1 and CDR2 sequences are MNHEY and SMNVEV (reference sequence). Here the CDR3 DNA reads TGTGCCAGCAGCCCACCGTTGGGGGCTGAGCAGTTCTTC. Translated: CASSPPLGAEQFF.

This sequence joins TRBV6-6 and TRBJ2-7, with a possible D match to TRBD1 (6 bases). CDR1 and CDR2 (germline): MNHNY, SVGAGI (reference sequence). The CDR3 runs to 14 residues. Trimming pared 6 bases from V and 0 bases from J, leaving 12 bases between. In DNA form, the CDR3 reads TGTGCCAGCAGCGACAGGCTCTCCTCCTACGAGCAGTACTTC. This codes for CASSDRLSSYEQYF.

A single count supports this clone. The rearrangement joins TRBV19 to TRBJ2-1; 13 bases fit TRBD2. Germline-derived CDR1 and CDR2 are LNHDA and SQIVND (reference sequence). The CDR3 covers 15 residues. V shed 10 bases and J 7 bases; nucleotides not matched to a gene: 10. The CDR3 DNA follows: TGTGCCACCGGGTCCGGGACTAGCGGGAATAATGAGCAGTTCTTC. This translates into CATGSGTSGNNEQFF. Filled out from reference TRBV19 and TRBJ2-1, the complete variable domain reads DGGITQSPKYLFRKEGQNVTLSCEQNLNHDAMYWYRQDPGQGLRLIYYSQIVNDFQKGDIAEGYSVSREKKESFPLTVTSAQKNPTAFYLCATGSGTSGNNEQFFGPGTRLTVL.

The V and J genes are TRBV7-9 and TRBJ2-1, with a tentative D call TRBD2 (5 bases). The CDR3 covers 14 residues. Trimming removed 5 bases from V and 3 bases from J, with 11 bases in between. The germline CDR1 and CDR2 sequences are SEHNR and FQNEAQ (reference sequence). This CDR3 reads CASSRNRDYNEQFF. CDR3 DNA sequence: TGTGCCAGCAGCCGCAACCGGGACTACAATGAGCAGTTCTTC.

This chain joins TRBV7-9 and TRBJ1-1, with a weak D call TRBD1 (6 bases). Trimming took 1 base from V and 10 from J, leaving 13 bases between them. From germline, CDR1 is SEHNR and CDR2 FQNEAQ (reference sequence). The CDR3 is made up of 13 amino acids. CDR3 DNA sequence: TGTGCCAGCAGCTTAGGCGGGACATGGGGAGCTTTCTTT. It codes for CASSLGGTWGAFF.

The chain combines TRBV27 with TRBJ2-7; no clear D gene. Germline CDR1 is MNHEY and CDR2 is SMNVEV (reference sequence). The CDR3 has 14 amino acids. Trimming cost V 6 bases and J 2 bases, with 14 bases left between them. The CDR3 here is CASRNRETTYEQYF. CDR3 DNA: TGTGCCAGCAGAAACAGAGAAACCACCTACGAGCAGTACTTC.

The chain joins TRBV16 to TRBJ2-2; either TRBD1 or TRBD2 may supply D (5 bases each). Trimming shortened V by 0 bases and J by 10 bases, and 12 bases separated the two germline ends. CDR1 KGHSY and CDR2 FQNENV come from the germline V gene. The CDR3 covers 14 residues. For the CDR3, the DNA is TGTGCCAGCAGCCAATCCAGGGTTGGGACGGAGCTGTTTTTT. It is translated as CASSQSRVGTELFF.

The CDR3 region has the DNA TGTGCCAGCAGTAAGGGTTCCTACGAGCAGTACTTC. Translating gives CASSKGSYEQYF. This chain links TRBV7-9 with TRBJ2-7; D gene unclear. The CDR3 covers 12 residues. Germline V CDR1 and CDR2: SEHNR, FQNEAQ (reference sequence). V was shortened by 6 bases and J by 1 base, with 7 bases between the two germline ends. Combining the CDR3 with reference TRBV7-9 and TRBJ2-7 gives the whole variable domain DTGVSQNPRHKITKRGQNVTFRCDPISEHNRLYWYRQTLGQGPEFLTYFQNEAQLEKSRLLSDRFSAERPKGSFSTLEIQRTEQGDSAMYLCASSKGSYEQYFGPGTRLTVT.